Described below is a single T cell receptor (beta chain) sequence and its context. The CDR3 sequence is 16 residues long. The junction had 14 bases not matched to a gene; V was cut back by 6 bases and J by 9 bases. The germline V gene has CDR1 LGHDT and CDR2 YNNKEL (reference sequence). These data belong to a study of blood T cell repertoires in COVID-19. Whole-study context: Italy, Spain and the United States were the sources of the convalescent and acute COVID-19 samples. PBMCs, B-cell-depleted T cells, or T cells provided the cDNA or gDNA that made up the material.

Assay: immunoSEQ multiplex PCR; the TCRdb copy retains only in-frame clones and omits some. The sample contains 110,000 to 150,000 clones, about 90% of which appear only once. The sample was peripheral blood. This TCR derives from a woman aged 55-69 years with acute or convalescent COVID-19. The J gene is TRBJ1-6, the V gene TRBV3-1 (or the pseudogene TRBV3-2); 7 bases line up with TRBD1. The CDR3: CASSPTTGSKGSPLHF. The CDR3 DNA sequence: TGTGCCAGCAGTCCGACGACAGGGTCGAAAGGTTCACCCCTCCACTTT.